What follows are 23 T cell receptor beta chains derived from one specimen sequenced in a study of blood T cell repertoires in COVID-19. Profiling relied on immunoSEQ multiplex PCR, and the TCRdb table lists in-frame clones only, not all of them. The sample has fewer than 400,000 clones, 70% to 90% seen once. Source material: PBMCs or T cells enriched from blood (not recorded which). The receptors here all came from a man under 40 who had recovered from COVID-19.

The CDR3 loop reads CASRGRGPKGWEQYF. The CDR3 DNA follows: TGTGCCAGCAGGGGCAGGGGCCCAAAGGGGTGGGAGCAGTACTTC. The chain uses TRBV6-5 and TRBJ2-7, with D possibly matching TRBD1 (6 bases). Deletions cut 6 bases from V and 7 bases from J, with 22 bases between. Germline CDR1 reads MNHEY; CDR2 reads SVGAGI. The CDR3 has 15 residues.

The CDR3 sequence: CASSLGPGGNEKLFF. The CDR3 nucleotides read TGCGCCAGCAGCTTGGGACCGGGAGGTAATGAAAAACTGTTTTTT. This sequence joins TRBV5-1 and TRBJ1-4; D is uncertain. V was trimmed by 0 bases and J by 4 bases, leaving 10 bases between them. This CDR3 spans 15 amino acids. Per germline, CDR1 SGHRS and CDR2 YFSETQ.

This clone showed up just a few times. The rearrangement joins TRBV4-1 to TRBJ1-3; TRBD1 matches 12 bases. The V gene end was trimmed by 4 bases and the J gene end by 8 bases; junction bases not matched to a gene: 15. Germline values: CDR1 MGHRA, CDR2 YSYEKL. This CDR3 is 18 amino acids long. In nucleotides, the CDR3 is TGCGCCAGCAGCCGGCTACCGGGACAGGGGGCCCGAGGGGACACCATATATTTT. Protein sequence: CASSRLPGQGARGDTIYF.

CDR3 sequence reads: CASSLPGGETQYF. CDR3 DNA: TGTGCCAGCAGCTTACCAGGCGGGGAGACCCAGTACTTC. This chain links TRBV7-9 with TRBJ2-5, with D tentatively TRBD2 (5 bases). This CDR3 contains 13 residues. V was shortened by 2 bases and J by 5 bases, with 9 bases between the two germline ends. CDR1 is SEHNR and CDR2 is FQNEAQ in the germline V gene (reference sequence).

The genes are TRBV18 and TRBJ1-1; 8 nucleotides match TRBD1. The germline CDR1 and CDR2 sequences are KGHSH and LQKENI. V gave up 4 bases and J gave up 4 bases; unmatched junction bases: 8. The CDR3 consists of 15 residues. The chain's CDR3 is CASSQMTGESTEAFF. The CDR3 DNA follows: TGTGCCAGCTCACAAATGACAGGGGAAAGCACTGAAGCTTTCTTT.

The chain is built from TRBV12-3 or TRBV12-4 and TRBJ1-1, with D uncertain. This CDR3 comprises 11 residues. V gave up 3 bases and J gave up 10 bases, with 9 bases separating them. As DNA, the CDR3 is TGTGCCAGCAGTTTTGAGGCAGTAGCTTTCTTT. It translates to CASSFEAVAFF.

The V and J genes are TRBV18 and TRBJ1-2; maybe TRBD1 (5 bases). This CDR3 is built from 13 residues. V was clipped by 8 bases and J by 3 bases, with 13 bases between them. Germline CDR1 reads KGHSH; CDR2 reads LQKENI. The DNA of the CDR3 is TGTGCCAGCAACTCAGGGCCCTACTATGGCTACACCTTC. Protein sequence: CASNSGPYYGYTF. Using reference TRBV18 and TRBJ1-2 for the parts outside the CDR3, the full variable domain is NAGVMQNPRHLVRRRGQEARLRCSPMKGHSHVYWYRQLPEEGLKFMVYLQKENIIDESGMPKERFSAEFPKEGPSILRIQQVVRGDSAAYFCASNSGPYYGYTFGSGTRLTVV.

The rearrangement links TRBV19 to TRBJ2-1; 12 bases fit TRBD2. J lost 14 bases, V lost 6 bases, and 11 bases had no gene match. Per germline, CDR1 LNHDA and CDR2 SQIVND (reference sequence). This CDR3 has 14 amino acids. The CDR3 DNA reads as TGTGCCAGTAGCTCGGGACTAGCGGGCTGGGGGGAGTTCTTC. Its translation: CASSSGLAGWGEFF.

The chain employs TRBV7-9 and TRBJ2-1; 8 bases agree with TRBD2. This CDR3 has 14 amino acids. Unmatched junction bases numbered 13, after V lost 3 bases and J lost 15 bases. The V gene's germline CDR1 is SEHNR and CDR2 FQNEAQ (reference sequence). The CDR3 region is CASSFGTRSVGWFF. CDR3 nucleotide sequence: TGTGCCAGCAGCTTTGGGACTAGAAGTGTTGGGTGGTTCTTC. The full variable domain, with the rest looked up from reference TRBV7-9 and TRBJ2-1, is DTGVSQNPRHKITKRGQNVTFRCDPISEHNRLYWYRQTLGQGPEFLTYFQNEAQLEKSRLLSDRFSAERPKGSFSTLEIQRTEQGDSAMYLCASSFGTRSVGWFFGPGTRLTVL.

The genes are TRBV20-1 and TRBJ1-6; TRBD1 agrees at 11 bases. Looked up from germline, CDR1 is DFQATT and CDR2 is SNEGSKA (reference sequence). CDR3 length equals 18 residues. J lost 8 bases, V lost 3 bases, and 15 bases had no gene match. The CDR3 is CSASIRFRDRGYYSPLHF. The CDR3 DNA reads as TGCAGTGCTAGTATTCGCTTCAGGGACAGGGGGTATTATTCACCCCTCCACTTT.

The rearrangement uses TRBV5-6 and TRBJ2-7; maybe TRBD1 (5 bases). The CDR3 spans 13 residues. Germline lookup yields CDR1 SGHDT and CDR2 YYEEEE. V lost 2 bases and J 2 bases, leaving 8 bases between the germline ends. The DNA of the CDR3 is TGTGCCAGCAGCTTCACAGGAACCTACGAGCAGTACTTC. Translation gives CASSFTGTYEQYF.

This sequence joins TRBV10-3 and TRBJ2-1; maybe TRBD1 (6 bases). Trimming pared 11 bases from V and 4 bases from J, leaving 15 bases between. The CDR3 spans 13 residues. Germline V gene sequence: CDR1 ENHRY, CDR2 SYGVKD. The CDR3 here is CASRDIDYNEQFF. DNA of the CDR3: TGTGCCTCCCGGGACATCGATTACAATGAGCAGTTCTTC.

The rearrangement joins TRBV11-1 to TRBJ2-1; possibly TRBD1 for D (5 bases). Germline CDR1 reads SGHAT; CDR2 reads FQDESV (reference sequence). Trimming removed 4 bases from V and 5 bases from J, with 18 bases in between. This CDR3 is 16 amino acids long. The CDR3 here is CASSSIPFLGDNEQFF. The CDR3 bases are TGTGCCAGCAGCTCGATACCTTTCTTAGGGGACAATGAGCAGTTCTTC. The full variable domain, rest sourced from reference TRBV11-1 and TRBJ2-1, is EAEVAQSPRYKITEKSQAVAFWCDPISGHATLYWYRQILGQGPELLVQFQDESVVDDSQLPKDRFSAERLKGVDSTLKIQPAELGDSAMYLCASSSIPFLGDNEQFFGPGTRLTVL.

This chain joins TRBV19 and TRBJ1-2; no clear D. Trimming stripped 4 bases from V and 2 bases from J, with 17 bases between. This CDR3 has 16 amino acids. Germline V CDR1 and CDR2: LNHDA, SQIVND (reference sequence). CDR3 bases: TGTGCCAGTAGTAGTAGGGCGCCAGGCGGGAACTATGGCTACACCTTC. Its protein is CASSSRAPGGNYGYTF.

The chain couples TRBV5-6 to TRBJ2-1, with D possibly matching TRBD1 (5 bases). CDR1 is SGHDT and CDR2 is YYEEEE in the germline V gene. Trimming took off 0 bases at V and 2 bases at J, with 18 bases between the two ends. CDR3 size: 18 residues. The CDR3 coding sequence is TGTGCCAGCAGCTTGGCGCACAGGCTGGGATCGGCCTACAATGAGCAGTTCTTC. Translation: CASSLAHRLGSAYNEQFF.

The genes are TRBV2 and TRBJ2-3; 7 positions agree with TRBD1. The germline V gene encodes CDR1 SNHLY and CDR2 FYNNEI. The CDR3 is made up of 12 amino acids. After removal of 6 bases from V and 7 bases from J, the junction contained 4 bases not matched to a gene. Here the CDR3 DNA reads TGTGCCAGCAGCCCACAGGGGTATACGCAGTATTTT. It encodes CASSPQGYTQYF.

The chain couples TRBV11-2 to TRBJ2-1; 7 nucleotides line up with TRBD2. The CDR3 covers 18 residues. The trim removed 1 base at V and 2 bases at J, leaving 11 bases unmatched. CDR1 and CDR2 (germline): SGHAT, FQNNGV. CDR3 amino acids: CASSLGLGSSGPYNEQFF. The CDR3 coding sequence is TGTGCCAGCAGCTTAGGCCTGGGTTCTAGCGGTCCCTACAATGAGCAGTTCTTC.

The J gene is TRBJ1-2, the V gene TRBV6-5, with TRBD1 identical over 7 bases. The germline CDR1 and CDR2 sequences are MNHEY and SVGAGI. Germline trimming cut 6 bases from V and 6 bases from J; bases unmatched to any gene: 7. The CDR3 extends over 13 amino acids. CDR3 loop: CASSTRGSDGYTF. The CDR3 nucleotides are TGTGCCAGCAGCACCAGGGGGTCAGATGGCTACACCTTC.

This clone was seen a single time. The gene calls are TRBV19 and TRBJ2-2; 11 nucleotides match TRBD2. This CDR3 comprises 16 residues. Germline CDR1 reads LNHDA; CDR2 reads SQIVND (reference sequence). V dropped 4 bases and J dropped 1; count of bases not matched to a gene: 2. The CDR3 sequence is CASSTTSGRNTGELFF. For the CDR3, the DNA is TGTGCCAGTAGTACCACTAGCGGGAGGAACACCGGGGAGCTGTTTTTT. The variable domain in full, completed from reference TRBV19 and TRBJ2-2, reads DGGITQSPKYLFRKEGQNVTLSCEQNLNHDAMYWYRQDPGQGLRLIYYSQIVNDFQKGDIAEGYSVSREKKESFPLTVTSAQKNPTAFYLCASSTTSGRNTGELFFGEGSRLTVL.

This chain uses TRBV14 with TRBJ2-3, with TRBD2 as a possible D gene (6 bases). Trimming shortened V by 4 bases and J by 1 base, and 9 bases separated the two germline ends. The germline CDR1 and CDR2 sequences are SGHDN and FVKESK. The CDR3 loop spans 14 amino acids. CDR3 DNA: TGTGCCAGCAGCCCTAGACTAGGCACAGATACGCAGTATTTT. Translating gives CASSPRLGTDTQYF.

This sequence joins TRBV29-1 and TRBJ2-1; 8 bases are a match to TRBD2. Germline V lookup: CDR1 SQVTM, CDR2 ANQGSEA. The CDR3 sequence is 12 residues long. With V trimmed by 7 bases and J by 9 bases, 8 bases remained unmatched. This CDR3 reads CSAGLEGGEQFF. The CDR3 coding sequence is TGCAGCGCGGGACTAGAAGGCGGTGAGCAGTTCTTC.

The chain links TRBV29-1 to TRBJ1-5, with 8 bases identical to TRBD1. The CDR3 has 14 amino acids. J gave up 1 base and V 5 bases, and 4 bases lay outside the gene matches. Germline CDR1 is SQVTM and CDR2 is ANQGSEA. CDR3 protein: CSVLQGASNQPQHF. In nucleotides, the CDR3 is TGCAGCGTTTTGCAGGGGGCAAGCAATCAGCCCCAGCATTTT.

Here the CDR3 reads CASSFGEETQYF. DNA for the CDR3: TGCGCCAGCAGCTTCGGGGAAGAGACCCAGTACTTC. The chain joins TRBV5-1 to TRBJ2-5; weak D call: TRBD2 (5 bases). This CDR3 is 12 amino acids long. Germline CDR1 reads SGHRS; CDR2 reads YFSETQ. V was shortened by 2 bases and J by 3 bases, with 5 bases between the two germline ends.